This T cell receptor (beta chain) was documented in a study of early T cells in non-severe SARS-CoV-2 infection. General study findings and limits: Anti-spike CD8 responses were favored in VDJdb matching, and private and CD4 specificities were missed.

The V gene end was trimmed by 8 bases and the J gene end by 5 bases; junction bases not matched to a gene: 2. Germline loops: CDR1 WSHSY, CDR2 SAAADI. The CDR3 has 12 amino acids. With respect to this clonotype: Its antigen remains unidentified.

Unique molecular identifiers (one per individual cDNA molecule) were attached. TCRdb analysed the 5' RACE reads with MiXCR anew, one entry per CDR3 protein. The sample lists 70,000 to 90,000 distinct CDR3 sequences; about 9.4% were seen once. Sequencing used whole blood, obtained at baseline. The source of this sequence is an adult who was a healthcare worker with PCR-confirmed SARS-CoV-2 infection or an uninfected control (not recorded which). V is TRBV10-2 and J is TRBJ2-5; TRBD2 matches at 10 bases. The CDR3 reads CASGGLAETQYF. The CDR3 DNA reads as TGCGCCAGCGGGGGACTAGCGGAGACCCAGTACTTC.